One T cell receptor beta chain is described in this entry. Its recognized antigen is unknown. Qualities for individual bases were not recorded, and no much larger clone is one base off. This record comes from a study of blood T cells in healthy people across ages (dated by TCRdb to the mid-2010s). Background for the entire study: In model experiments, roughly one uniquely barcoded TCR beta cDNA molecule per two T cells was captured by template switching. Two additional independent replicas of 1 million unique cDNA reads from the same blood draw were analyzed for two donors (one aged 18 to 30 and one aged 80 or older). To track age-related changes in TCR beta repertoire diversity, the study relied on deep sequencing normalized with unique cDNA molecular identifiers. Donors were grouped into four age groups: young (average approximately 15 years), middle-aged (less than 40), aged (approximately 67) and long-lived (around 82). To avoid experimental bias, donors of different ages were randomly spread across the sequencing lanes.

Donors were around 37 systemically healthy Caucasian individuals from Russia aged roughly 6 to 100 years. Ten milliliters of peripheral blood were drawn from each donor into EDTA-treated Vacutainer tubes. Ficoll-Paque density-gradient centrifugation was used to isolate PBMCs, with at least 6.5 million obtained per sample. Total RNA, at least 5.5 micrograms per sample, was extracted from PBMCs with Trizol reagent. For every donor, an aliquot of PBMCs went through flow cytometry to measure the percentages of naive CD45RAhigh/CD27high T cells. The library came from 5' RACE. TCRdb names Illumina HiSeq 2500 as the instrument used. The second PCR ran for about 7 to 11 cycles and used a J-beta primer mix along with a sample-barcoded 5' primer. Each TCR beta cDNA molecule received a unique molecular identifier from a template-switch 5' adaptor carrying 12 random nucleotides. Each sample yielded at least 3 million CDR3-containing paired-end reads. All of the RNA was converted into first-strand cDNA using the Mint cDNA synthesis kit, with a TRBC-specific oligonucleotide serving as the primer. After uracil-DNA glycosylase treatment, a first 18-cycle PCR used universal primers M1SS and BC2_uni_R on all cDNA. On the study's bioinformatics: For normalization, 1 million high-quality reads were randomly selected from each sample, with every read carrying a distinct molecular identifier. Instead of being binned into consensus sequences, reads with shared molecular identifiers were discarded. CDR3 identification, clonotype clustering and error correction used MiTCR with a Q25 quality threshold and the strictest error-elimination algorithm. Lower-bound total TCR beta diversity was estimated with a nonparametric unseen species model using Euler transformation. The raw public data were reprocessed by TCRdb itself: fastp quality trimming at Q25, MiXCR clonotype calling, in-frame beta chains only. Entries are consolidated by CDR3 protein sequence, retaining the most common genes and DNA. The authors' filters were not applied to this entry. The sample contains about 2 million distinct CDR3 sequences, roughly 52% of them found a single time. Together, the top ten hold about 2.1% of the sample.

The paper as a whole reports these results and caveats: Since profiling was done on bulk unsorted PBMCs, naive and antigen-experienced compartments could not be conclusively compared. Compared with the aged group, the long-lived group had more naive CD4+ T cells, fewer expanded clones and increased TCR diversity, suggesting age selection. The CMV infection status of donors was not known, potentially confounding age-related changes in expanded clonotypes. As age increased, observed TCR beta diversity per million T cells dropped in a roughly linear way, and a significant reduction was already evident by age 40. Observed TCR beta diversity correlated strongly with the percentage of naive T cells measured by flow cytometry. Estimates of total diversity based on one million sequenced T cells were considered lower bounds and underestimates.

Material for sequencing was blood. The sequence was collected from a woman aged 40 to 50 in good health.

The CDR3 amino acid sequence is: CAIRGWGTGLAYEQFF. The DNA sequence reads TGTGCCATCAGGGGATGGGGGACAGGGCTGGCTTATGAGCAGTTCTTC. The chain uses TRBV10-3 and TRBJ2-1; 9 of the junction bases match TRBD1. V lost 6 bases and J lost 8 bases, and the count of bases not matched to a germline gene is 14. The CDR3 goes from the cysteine to the phenylalanine over 16 residues. Only the CDR3 part of the read is kept: 48 bases, read in frame from the first base. Taken from the germline V gene, the CDR1 and CDR2 loops are ENHRY and SYGVKD.